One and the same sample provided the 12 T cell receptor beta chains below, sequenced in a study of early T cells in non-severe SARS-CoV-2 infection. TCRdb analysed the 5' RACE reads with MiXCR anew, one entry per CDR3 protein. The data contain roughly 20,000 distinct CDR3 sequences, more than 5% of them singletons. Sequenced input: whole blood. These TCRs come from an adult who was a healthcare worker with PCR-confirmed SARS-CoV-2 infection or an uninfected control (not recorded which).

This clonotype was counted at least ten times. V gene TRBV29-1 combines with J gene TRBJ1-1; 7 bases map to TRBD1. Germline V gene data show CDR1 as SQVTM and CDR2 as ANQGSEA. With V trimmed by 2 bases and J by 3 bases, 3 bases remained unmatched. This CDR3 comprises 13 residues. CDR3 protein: CSVEKTGDTEAFF. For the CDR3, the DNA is TGCAGCGTTGAAAAAACAGGGGACACTGAAGCTTTCTTT.

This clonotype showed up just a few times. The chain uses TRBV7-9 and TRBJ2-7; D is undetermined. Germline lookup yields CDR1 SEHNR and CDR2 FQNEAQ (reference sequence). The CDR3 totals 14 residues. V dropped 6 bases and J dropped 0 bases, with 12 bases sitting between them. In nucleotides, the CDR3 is TGTGCCAGCAGTCGAGCATTGGGCTCCTACGAGCAGTACTTC. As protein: CASSRALGSYEQYF. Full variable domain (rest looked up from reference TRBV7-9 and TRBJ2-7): DTGVSQNPRHKITKRGQNVTFRCDPISEHNRLYWYRQTLGQGPEFLTYFQNEAQLEKSRLLSDRFSAERPKGSFSTLEIQRTEQGDSAMYLCASSRALGSYEQYFGPGTRLTVT.

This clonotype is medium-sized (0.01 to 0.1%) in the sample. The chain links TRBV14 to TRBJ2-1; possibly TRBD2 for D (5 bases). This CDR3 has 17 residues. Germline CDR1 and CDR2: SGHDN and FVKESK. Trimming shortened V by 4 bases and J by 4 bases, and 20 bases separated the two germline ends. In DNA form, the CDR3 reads TGTGCCAGCAGCCCGCCCGGACTCGTTATTTCTTACAATGAGCAGTTCTTC. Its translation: CASSPPGLVISYNEQFF.

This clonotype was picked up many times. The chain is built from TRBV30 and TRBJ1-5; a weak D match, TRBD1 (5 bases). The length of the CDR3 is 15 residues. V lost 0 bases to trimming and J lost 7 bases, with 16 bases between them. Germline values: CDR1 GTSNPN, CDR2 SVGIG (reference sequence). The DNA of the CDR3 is TGTGCCTGGAGTGTGGGGCCAGGCGAAGGGCAGCCCCAGCATTTT. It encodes CAWSVGPGEGQPQHF.

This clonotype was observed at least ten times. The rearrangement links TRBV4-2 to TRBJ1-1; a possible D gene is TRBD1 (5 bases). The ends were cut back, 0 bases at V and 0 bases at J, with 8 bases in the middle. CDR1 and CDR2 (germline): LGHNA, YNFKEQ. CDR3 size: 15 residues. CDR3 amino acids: CASSQEGVLNTEAFF. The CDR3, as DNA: TGTGCCAGCAGCCAAGAAGGGGTGTTGAACACTGAAGCTTTCTTT.

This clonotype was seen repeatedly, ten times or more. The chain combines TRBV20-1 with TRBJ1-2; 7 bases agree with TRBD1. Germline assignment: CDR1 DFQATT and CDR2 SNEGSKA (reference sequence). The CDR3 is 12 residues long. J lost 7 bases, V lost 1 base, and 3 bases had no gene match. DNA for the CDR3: TGCAGTGCTAGAGCGGCAGGGGGTGGCTACACCTTC. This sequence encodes CSARAAGGGYTF.

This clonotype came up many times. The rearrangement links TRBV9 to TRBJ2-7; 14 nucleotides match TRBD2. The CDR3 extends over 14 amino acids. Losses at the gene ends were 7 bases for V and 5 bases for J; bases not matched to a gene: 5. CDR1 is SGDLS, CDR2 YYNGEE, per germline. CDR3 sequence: CASGGTSGRHEQYF. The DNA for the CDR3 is TGTGCCAGCGGCGGGACTAGCGGGAGACACGAGCAGTACTTC.

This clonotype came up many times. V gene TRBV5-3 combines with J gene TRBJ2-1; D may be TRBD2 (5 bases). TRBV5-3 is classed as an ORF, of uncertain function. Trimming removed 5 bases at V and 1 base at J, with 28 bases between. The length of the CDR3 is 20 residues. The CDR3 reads CARSLGVVPRVSLSYNEQFF. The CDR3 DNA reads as TGTGCCAGAAGTCTTGGCGTCGTTCCGCGGGTGTCTCTTTCCTACAATGAGCAGTTCTTC.

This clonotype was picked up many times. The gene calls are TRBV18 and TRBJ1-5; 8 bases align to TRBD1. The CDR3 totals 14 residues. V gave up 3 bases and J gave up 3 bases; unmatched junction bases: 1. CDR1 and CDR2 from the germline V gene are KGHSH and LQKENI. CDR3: CASSPTGDNQPQHF. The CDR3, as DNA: TGTGCCAGCTCACCGACAGGGGACAATCAGCCCCAGCATTTT.

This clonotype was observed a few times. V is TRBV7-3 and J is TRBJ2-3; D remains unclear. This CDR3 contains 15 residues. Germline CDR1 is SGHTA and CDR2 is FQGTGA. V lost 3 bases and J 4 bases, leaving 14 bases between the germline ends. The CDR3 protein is CASSLSPRPADTQYF. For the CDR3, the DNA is TGTGCCAGCAGCTTGTCGCCCCGACCTGCAGATACGCAGTATTTT.

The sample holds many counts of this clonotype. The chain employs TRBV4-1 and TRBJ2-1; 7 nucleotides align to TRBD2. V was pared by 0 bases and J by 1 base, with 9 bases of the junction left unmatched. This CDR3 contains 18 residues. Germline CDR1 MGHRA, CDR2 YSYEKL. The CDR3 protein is CASSQDSFGGSSYNEQFF. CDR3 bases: TGCGCCAGCAGCCAAGATTCATTCGGCGGGAGTTCCTACAATGAGCAGTTCTTC.

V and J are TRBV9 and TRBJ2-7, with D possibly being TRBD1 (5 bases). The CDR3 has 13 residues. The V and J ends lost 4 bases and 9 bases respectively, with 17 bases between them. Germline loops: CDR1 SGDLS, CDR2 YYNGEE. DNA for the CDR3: TGTGCCAGCAGCCCCGTCCAGGGTGGGCCGCAGTACTTC. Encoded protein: CASSPVQGGPQYF.